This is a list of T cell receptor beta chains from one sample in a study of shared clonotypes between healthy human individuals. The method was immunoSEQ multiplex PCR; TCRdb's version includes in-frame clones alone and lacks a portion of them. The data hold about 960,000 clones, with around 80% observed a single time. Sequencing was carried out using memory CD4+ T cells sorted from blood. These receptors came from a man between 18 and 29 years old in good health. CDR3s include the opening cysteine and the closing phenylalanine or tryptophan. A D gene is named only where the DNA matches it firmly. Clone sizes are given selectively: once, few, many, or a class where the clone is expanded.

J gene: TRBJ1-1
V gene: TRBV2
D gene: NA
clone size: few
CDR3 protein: CATLLDSKPEAFF
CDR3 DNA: TGTGCCACGTTACTTGACAGCAAACCTGAAGCTTTCTTT

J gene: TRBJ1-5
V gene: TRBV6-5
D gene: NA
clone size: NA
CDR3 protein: CASRPTWYSNQPQHF
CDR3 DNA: TGTGCCAGCAGGCCTACATGGTATAGCAATCAGCCCCAGCATTTT

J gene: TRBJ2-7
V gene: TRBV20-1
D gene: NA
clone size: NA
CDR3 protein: CSARDLAPSYF
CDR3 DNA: TGCAGTGCTAGAGATCTGGCCCCTTCGTACTTC

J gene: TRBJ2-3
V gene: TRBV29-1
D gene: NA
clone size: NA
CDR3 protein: CSVEGADDTMDTQYF
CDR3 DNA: TGCAGCGTTGAAGGGGCGGACGATACTATGGATACGCAGTATTTT

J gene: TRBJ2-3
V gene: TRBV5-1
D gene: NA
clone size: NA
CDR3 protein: CASSFAGLADTQYF
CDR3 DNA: TGCGCCAGCAGCTTTGCAGGGCTTGCAGATACGCAGTATTTT

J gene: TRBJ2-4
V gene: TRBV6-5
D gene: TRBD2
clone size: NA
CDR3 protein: CASSYSSGVAKNIQYF
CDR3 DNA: TGTGCCAGCAGTTACTCTAGCGGGGTAGCCAAAAACATTCAGTACTTC

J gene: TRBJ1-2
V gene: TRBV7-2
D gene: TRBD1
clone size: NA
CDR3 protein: CASSLTGEPYGYTF
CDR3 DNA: TGTGCCAGCAGCTTAACAGGGGAACCCTATGGCTACACCTTC

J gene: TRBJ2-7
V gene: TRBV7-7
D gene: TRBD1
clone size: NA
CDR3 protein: CASSPTPGQGFHEQYF
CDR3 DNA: TGTGCTAGCAGCCCCACTCCGGGACAGGGGTTCCACGAGCAGTACTTC

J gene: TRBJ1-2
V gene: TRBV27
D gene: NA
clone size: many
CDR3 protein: CASSSRRGYTF
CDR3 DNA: TGTGCCAGCAGTTCCAGGCGAGGCTACACCTTC

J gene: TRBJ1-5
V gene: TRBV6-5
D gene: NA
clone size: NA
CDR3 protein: CASSYSTGNQPQHF
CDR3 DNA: TGTGCCAGCAGTTACTCGACGGGAAATCAGCCCCAGCATTTT

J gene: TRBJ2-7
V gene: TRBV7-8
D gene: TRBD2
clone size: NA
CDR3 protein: CASSLGVAGGPDEQYF
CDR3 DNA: TGTGCCAGCAGCTTAGGGGTAGCGGGAGGGCCCGACGAGCAGTACTTC

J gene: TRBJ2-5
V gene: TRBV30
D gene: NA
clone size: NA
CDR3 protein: CAWSSTGRNWETQYF
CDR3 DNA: TGTGCCTGGAGTTCCACCGGCAGGAACTGGGAGACCCAGTACTTC

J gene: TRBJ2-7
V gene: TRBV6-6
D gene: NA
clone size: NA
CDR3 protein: CASSYGQGQYF
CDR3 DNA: TGTGCCAGCAGTTACGGCCAGGGGCAGTACTTC

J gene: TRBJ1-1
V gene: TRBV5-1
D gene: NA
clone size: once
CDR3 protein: CASSLVGANEAFF
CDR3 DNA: TGCGCCAGCAGCTTGGTGGGGGCAAATGAAGCTTTCTTT

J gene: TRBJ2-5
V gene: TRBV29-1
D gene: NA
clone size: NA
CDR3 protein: CSVEGGTTQETQYF
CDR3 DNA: TGCAGCGTTGAAGGGGGGACCACCCAAGAGACCCAGTACTTC

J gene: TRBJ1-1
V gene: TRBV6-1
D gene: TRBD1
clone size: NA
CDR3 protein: CASPPQGGDTEAFF
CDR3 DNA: TGTGCCAGCCCCCCCCAGGGGGGTGACACTGAAGCTTTCTTT

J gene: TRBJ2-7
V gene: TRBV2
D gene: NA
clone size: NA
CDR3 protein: CASRETNSYEQYF
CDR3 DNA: TGTGCCAGCAGAGAAACAAATTCCTACGAGCAGTACTTC

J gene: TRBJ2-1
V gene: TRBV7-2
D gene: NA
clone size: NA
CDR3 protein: CASSLNSYNEQFF
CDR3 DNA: TGTGCCAGCAGCTTGAACAGTTACAATGAGCAGTTCTTC

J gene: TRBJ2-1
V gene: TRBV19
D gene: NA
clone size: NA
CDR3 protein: CASSGTGAVSYNEQFF
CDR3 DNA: TGTGCCAGTAGTGGGACCGGGGCCGTCTCCTACAATGAGCAGTTCTTC

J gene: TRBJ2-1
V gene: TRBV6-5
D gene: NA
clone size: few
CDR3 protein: CASSYRASSYNEQFF
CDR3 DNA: TGTGCCAGCAGTTACAGGGCCAGCTCCTACAATGAGCAGTTCTTC

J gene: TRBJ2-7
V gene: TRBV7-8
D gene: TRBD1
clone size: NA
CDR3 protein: CASSEQGFGNEQYF
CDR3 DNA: TGTGCCAGCAGCGAACAGGGGTTCGGGAACGAGCAGTACTTC

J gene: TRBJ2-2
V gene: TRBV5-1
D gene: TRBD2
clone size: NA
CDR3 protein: CASRLAGGSPGELFF
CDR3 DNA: TGCGCCAGCAGATTAGCGGGGGGTTCCCCCGGGGAGCTGTTTTTT

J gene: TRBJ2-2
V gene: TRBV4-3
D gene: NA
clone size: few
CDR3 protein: CASSQLGGVKTGELFF
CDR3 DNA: TGCGCCAGCAGCCAGCTTGGGGGCGTTAAGACCGGGGAGCTGTTTTTT

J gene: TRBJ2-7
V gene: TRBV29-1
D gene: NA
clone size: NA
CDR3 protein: CSVDQDGSYEQYF
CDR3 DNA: TGCAGCGTTGACCAGGACGGATCCTACGAGCAGTACTTC

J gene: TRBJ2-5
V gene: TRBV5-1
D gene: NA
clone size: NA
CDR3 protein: CASSLVADRRTQYF
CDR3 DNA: TGCGCCAGCAGCTTGGTAGCGGACAGACGGACCCAGTACTTC

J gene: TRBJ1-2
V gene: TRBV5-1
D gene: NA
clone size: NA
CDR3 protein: CASSLGDFYGYTF
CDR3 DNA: TGCGCCAGCAGCTTGGGTGATTTCTATGGCTACACCTTC

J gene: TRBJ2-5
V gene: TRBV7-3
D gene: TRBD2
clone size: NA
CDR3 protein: CASSTGTIPMETQYF
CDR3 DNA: TGTGCCAGCAGCACCGGGACTATCCCAATGGAGACCCAGTACTTC

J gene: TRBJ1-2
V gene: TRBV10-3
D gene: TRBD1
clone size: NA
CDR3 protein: CAISESGNRGSYGYTF
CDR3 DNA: TGTGCCATCAGTGAGTCCGGGAACAGGGGATCATATGGCTACACCTTC

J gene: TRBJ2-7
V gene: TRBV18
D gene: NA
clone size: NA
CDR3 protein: CASSLTEGYEQYF
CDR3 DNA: TGTGCCAGCTCACTCACGGAAGGCTACGAGCAGTACTTC

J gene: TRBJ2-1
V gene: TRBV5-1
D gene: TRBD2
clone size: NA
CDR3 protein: CASSLPGGTVRNEQFF
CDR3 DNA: TGCGCCAGCAGCTTGCCCGGGGGGACTGTCCGCAATGAGCAGTTCTTC

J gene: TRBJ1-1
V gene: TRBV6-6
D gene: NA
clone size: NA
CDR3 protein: CASRTVPGGNTEAFF
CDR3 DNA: TGTGCCAGCAGGACCGTCCCGGGGGGGAACACTGAAGCTTTCTTT

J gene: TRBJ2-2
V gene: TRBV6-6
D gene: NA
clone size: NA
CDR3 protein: CASSYSRAAGELFF
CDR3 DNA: TGTGCCAGCAGTTACTCTCGGGCGGCCGGGGAGCTGTTTTTT

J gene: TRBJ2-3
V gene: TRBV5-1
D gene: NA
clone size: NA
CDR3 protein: CASSHPDLPSTDTQYF
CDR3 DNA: TGCGCCAGCAGCCACCCCGACTTGCCGTCCACAGATACGCAGTATTTT

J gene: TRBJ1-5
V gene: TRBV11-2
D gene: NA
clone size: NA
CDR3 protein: CASSLGYLGGAHGPQHF
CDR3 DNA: TGTGCCAGCAGCCTAGGCTACCTTGGAGGGGCACACGGGCCCCAGCATTTT

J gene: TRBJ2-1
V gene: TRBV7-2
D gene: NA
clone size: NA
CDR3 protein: CASSRLLLAPNEQFF
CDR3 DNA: TGTGCCAGCAGCCGCCTTTTGTTGGCCCCTAATGAGCAGTTCTTC

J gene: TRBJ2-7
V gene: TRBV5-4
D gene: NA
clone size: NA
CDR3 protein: CASSYQGPKPSYEQYF
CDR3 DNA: TGTGCCAGCAGCTACCAAGGTCCCAAACCCTCCTACGAGCAGTACTTC

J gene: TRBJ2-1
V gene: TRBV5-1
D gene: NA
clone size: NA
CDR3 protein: CASSLVAGISYNEQFF
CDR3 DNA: TGCGCCAGCAGCTTGGTAGCAGGGATCTCCTACAATGAGCAGTTCTTC

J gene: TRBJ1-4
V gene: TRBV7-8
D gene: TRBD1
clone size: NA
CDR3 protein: CASRVGQGGEKLFF
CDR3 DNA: TGTGCCAGCAGAGTGGGACAGGGCGGCGAAAAACTGTTTTTT

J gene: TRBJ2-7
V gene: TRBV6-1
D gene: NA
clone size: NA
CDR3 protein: CASRERGQTSYEQYF
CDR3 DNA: TGTGCCAGCCGAGAAAGGGGACAAACCTCCTACGAGCAGTACTTC

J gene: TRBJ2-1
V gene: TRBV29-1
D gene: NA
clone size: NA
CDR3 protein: CSVEDLYEQFF
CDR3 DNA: TGCAGCGTTGAAGATCTATATGAGCAGTTCTTC

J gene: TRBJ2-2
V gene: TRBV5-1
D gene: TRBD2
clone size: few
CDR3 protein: CASSLSSGETGELFF
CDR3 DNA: TGCGCCAGCAGCTTGTCTAGCGGGGAGACCGGGGAGCTGTTTTTT

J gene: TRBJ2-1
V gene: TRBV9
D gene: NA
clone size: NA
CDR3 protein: CASSVTTGLNEQFF
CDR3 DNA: TGTGCCAGCAGCGTAACCACCGGTCTAAATGAGCAGTTCTTC

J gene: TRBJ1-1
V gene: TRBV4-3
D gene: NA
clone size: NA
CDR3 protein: CASSPQRYSNTEAFF
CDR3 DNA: TGCGCCAGCAGCCCGCAGCGTTACTCGAACACTGAAGCTTTCTTT

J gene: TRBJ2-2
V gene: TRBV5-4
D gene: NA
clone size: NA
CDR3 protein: CASSSDLNTGELFF
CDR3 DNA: TGTGCCAGCAGTTCGGACCTAAACACCGGGGAGCTGTTTTTT

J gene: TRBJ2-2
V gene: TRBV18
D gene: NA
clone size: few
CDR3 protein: CASSPKAGASTGELFF
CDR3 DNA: TGTGCCAGCTCGCCCAAGGCGGGGGCAAGCACCGGGGAGCTGTTTTTT

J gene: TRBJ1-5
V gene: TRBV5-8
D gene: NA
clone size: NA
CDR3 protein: CASRRIINQPQHF
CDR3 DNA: TGTGCCTCCCGGCGGATCATCAATCAGCCCCAGCATTTT

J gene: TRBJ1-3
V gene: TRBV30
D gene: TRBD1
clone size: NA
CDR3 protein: CAWSGGQISGNTIYF
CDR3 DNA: TGTGCCTGGAGTGGGGGACAGATCTCTGGAAACACCATATATTTT

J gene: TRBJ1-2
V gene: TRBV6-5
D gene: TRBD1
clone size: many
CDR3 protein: CASSYEDRGTYGYTF
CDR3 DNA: TGTGCCAGCAGTTACGAGGACAGGGGAACATATGGCTACACCTTC

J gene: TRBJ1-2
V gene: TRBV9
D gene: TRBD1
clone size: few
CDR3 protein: CASSVSGGFYGYTF
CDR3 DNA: TGTGCCAGCAGCGTTTCAGGGGGGTTCTATGGCTACACCTTC

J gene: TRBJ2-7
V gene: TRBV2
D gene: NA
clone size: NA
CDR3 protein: CASGQMSYEQYF
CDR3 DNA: TGTGCCAGCGGCCAGATGAGCTACGAGCAGTACTTC